These 13 T cell receptor beta chains came from one sample sequenced in a study of T-cell memory formation after mild COVID-19. TCRdb redid the calling of the 5' RACE reads with MiXCR, one entry per CDR3 protein. The data show 250,000 to 350,000 distinct CDR3 sequences, with around an eighth seen just once and approximately 22% held by the top ten. Sequencing was performed on PBMCs or a T cell subset sorted from them (not recorded which). These receptors came from a man younger than 35 who had mild COVID-19 (a few samples of this study predate the infection). Cell type and time point are not known.

The rearrangement joins TRBV27 to TRBJ1-1; possible D gene TRBD1, 6 bases. The CDR3 is 16 amino acids. In germline, CDR1 is MNHEY, CDR2 SMNVEV (reference sequence). V shed 5 bases and J shed 3 bases, with 19 bases lying between them. CDR3 loop: CASSPPPTGGDTEAFF. In DNA form, the CDR3 reads TGTGCCAGCAGTCCACCCCCGACAGGTGGGGACACTGAAGCTTTCTTT.

The V gene is TRBV11-3, the J gene TRBJ2-7; D is perhaps TRBD1 (7 bases). Per germline, CDR1 SGHNT and CDR2 YENEEA. The CDR3 runs 13 residues. V dropped 5 bases and J dropped 6 bases, with 14 bases sitting between them. The CDR3 reads CASSGGTESEQYF. CDR3 sequence (DNA): TGTGCCAGCAGCGGCGGGACAGAGTCCGAGCAGTACTTC. Supplemented by reference TRBV11-3 and TRBJ2-7, the full variable domain reads EAGVVQSPRYKIIEKKQPVAFWCNPISGHNTLYWYLQNLGQGPELLIRYENEEAVDDSQLPKDRFSAERLKGVDSTLKIQPAELGDSAVYLCASSGGTESEQYFGPGTRLTVT.

The count of this clonotype is one. This chain links TRBV7-9 with TRBJ2-3, with D unclear. There are 14 residues in the CDR3. Trimming pared 7 bases from V and 0 bases from J, leaving 11 bases between. CDR1 and CDR2 from the germline V gene are SEHNR and FQNEAQ (reference sequence). As DNA, the CDR3 is TGTGCCAGCACTGGGGTGGGGAGCACAGATACGCAGTATTTT. Translating gives CASTGVGSTDTQYF.

The sample holds a few counts of this clonotype. V gene TRBV7-3 combines with J gene TRBJ1-1; no reliable D call. V dropped 6 bases and J dropped 8 bases, with 16 bases sitting between them. This CDR3 is built from 13 residues. Germline CDR1 SGHTA, CDR2 FQGTGA. CDR3 nucleotides: TGTGCCAGCAGAGCTTACCCGGGGAAGGAAGCTTTCTTT. Translation: CASRAYPGKEAFF.

A few counts support this clonotype. The V call is TRBV25-1, the J call TRBJ2-2; perhaps TRBD1 as D (5 bases). V shed 1 base and J shed 1 base, with 16 bases lying between them. The length of the CDR3 is 18 residues. Germline-derived CDR1 and CDR2 are MGHDK and SYGVNS. The CDR3 sequence is CASSEWVLGRENTGELFF. CDR3 in DNA: TGTGCCAGCAGTGAATGGGTTCTGGGCAGGGAGAACACCGGGGAGCTGTTTTTT.

This clonotype was counted many times. V usage is TRBV12-3 or TRBV12-4 and J usage is TRBJ2-1; 15 bases match TRBD2. CDR3 length equals 14 residues. With V trimmed by 5 bases and J by 8 bases, 1 base remained unmatched. For the CDR3, the DNA is TGTGCCAGCAGTGGACTAGCGGGGGGGCATGAGCAGTTCTTC. Protein product: CASSGLAGGHEQFF.

This clonotype was seen more than once but under ten times. This chain links TRBV9 with TRBJ2-7; D is tentatively TRBD1 or TRBD2 (5 bases each). Trimming removed 3 bases at V and 0 bases at J, with 13 bases between. The length of the CDR3 is 15 residues. Germline V lookup: CDR1 SGDLS, CDR2 YYNGEE. In DNA, the CDR3 is TGTGCCAGCAGCGGAGGGACCGCAAGCTCCTACGAGCAGTACTTC. Amino acids: CASSGGTASSYEQYF.

This clonotype was seen repeatedly, ten times or more. The chain is built from TRBV5-1 and TRBJ1-1; D perhaps matches TRBD1 (6 bases). The CDR3 totals 13 residues. The V and J ends lost 4 bases and 2 bases respectively, with 9 bases between them. From germline, CDR1 is SGHRS and CDR2 YFSETQ. In DNA form, the CDR3 reads TGCGCCAGCAGCGCGGGGGCAAACACTGAAGCTTTCTTT. This translates into CASSAGANTEAFF. Filled out from reference TRBV5-1 and TRBJ1-1, the complete variable domain reads KAGVTQTPRYLIKTRGQQVTLSCSPISGHRSVSWYQQTPGQGLQFLFEYFSETQRNKGNFPGRFSGRQFSNSRSEMNVSTLELGDSALYLCASSAGANTEAFFGQGTRLTVV.

This clonotype was detected only a few times. The chain uses TRBV14 and TRBJ1-1, with TRBD1 as a possible D gene (6 bases). V lost 0 bases and J lost 4, with 12 bases in between. CDR1 and CDR2 from the germline V gene are SGHDN and FVKESK. This CDR3 comprises 15 residues. DNA for the CDR3: TGTGCCAGCAGCCAAGATTGGGGCAGGGGCACTGAAGCTTTCTTT. Protein: CASSQDWGRGTEAFF. Using reference TRBV14 and TRBJ1-1 for the parts outside the CDR3, the full variable domain is EAGVTQFPSHSVIEKGQTVTLRCDPISGHDNLYWYRRVMGKEIKFLLHFVKESKQDESGMPNNRFLAERTGGTYSTLKVQPAELEDSGVYFCASSQDWGRGTEAFFGQGTRLTVV.

The genes are TRBV27 and TRBJ2-7, with D perhaps matching TRBD1 (6 bases). Trimming cost V 3 bases and J 4 bases, with 13 bases left between them. This CDR3 has 14 residues. Germline V gene lookup returns CDR1 MNHEY and CDR2 SMNVEV (reference sequence). CDR3 region: CASSLKDSLYEQYF. The CDR3 DNA is TGTGCCAGCAGTTTGAAGGACAGCCTTTACGAGCAGTACTTC.

This clonotype was observed once. The J gene is TRBJ2-2, the V gene TRBV30, with D uncertain. Germline CDR1 reads GTSNPN; CDR2 reads SVGIG (reference sequence). This CDR3 spans 14 amino acids. V was cut by 4 bases and J by 3 bases, with 12 bases left in between. The CDR3 sequence is CAWNPEMYTGELFF. CDR3 DNA sequence: TGTGCCTGGAATCCTGAAATGTACACCGGGGAGCTGTTTTTT.

The V and J genes are TRBV28 and TRBJ2-1; 7 bases are shared with TRBD1. Looked up from germline, CDR1 is MDHEN and CDR2 is SYDVKM. J was trimmed by 9 bases and V by 5 bases; bases with no gene match: 7. The length of the CDR3 is 13 residues. The CDR3 loop reads CASSPGTGAEQFF. The CDR3, as DNA: TGTGCCAGCAGTCCAGGAACAGGGGCTGAGCAGTTCTTC.

This chain connects TRBV20-1 to TRBJ2-2; TRBD2 matches 8 bases. The CDR3 extends over 15 amino acids. Germline-derived CDR1 and CDR2 are DFQATT and SNEGSKA (reference sequence). V was clipped by 4 bases and J by 0 bases; unmatched bases: 4. The CDR3 DNA reads as TGCAGTGCTAAAGGCGGGGGGCCGAACACCGGGGAGCTGTTTTTT. This translates into CSAKGGGPNTGELFF.